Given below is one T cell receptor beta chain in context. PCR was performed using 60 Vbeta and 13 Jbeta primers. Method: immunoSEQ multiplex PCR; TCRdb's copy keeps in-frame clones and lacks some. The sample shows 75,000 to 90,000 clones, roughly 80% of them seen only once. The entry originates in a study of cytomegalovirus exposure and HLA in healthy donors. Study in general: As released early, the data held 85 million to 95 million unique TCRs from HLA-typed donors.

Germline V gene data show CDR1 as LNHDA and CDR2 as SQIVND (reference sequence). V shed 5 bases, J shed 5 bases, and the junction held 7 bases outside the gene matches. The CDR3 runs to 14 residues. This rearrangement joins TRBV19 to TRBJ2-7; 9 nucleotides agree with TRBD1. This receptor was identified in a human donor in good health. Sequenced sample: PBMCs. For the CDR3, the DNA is TGTGCCAGTAGTGTGACCGGGACAGGGAACGAGCAGTACTTC. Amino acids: CASSVTGTGNEQYF.